This T cell receptor (beta chain) was identified during a study of shared clonotypes between healthy human individuals (dated by TCRdb to 2018 to 2020). About the full investigation: The cohort included three men and a couple of women between 18 and 49 years of age. For each donor, CD4 naive and CD4 memory were each given three plates, CD8 naive was given two plates, and CD8 memory was given one plate. To estimate repertoire size and how much clonotype sharing occurs between individuals, the study deeply sequenced the blood TCR repertoires of several healthy adults. To increase sequencing depth and limit assay-specific biases, TCR repertoire library preparation and sequencing were carried out by different laboratories using diverse techniques. Between about 0.94 and 8.9 billion PBMCs per donor were obtained by leukapheresis. General study outcomes and caveats: Larger estimated clonotype richness was generally found for naive subsets than for memory subsets. Compared with non-shared clonotypes, clonotypes shared by all four sorted-subset donors had higher generation probabilities. Rarefaction of sorted-subset datasets indicated incomplete sequencing despite the large sequencing depth. Pairwise subsampling indicated that sequencing depth was expected to affect the degree of clonotype sharing among donors. The genetic and exposure-history diversity represented was limited by the small number of donors. Sampling was restricted to blood, and TCR repertoires in tissue are likely to differ from TCR repertoires in blood. Approximately 5% of naive CD4, roughly 3.5% of naive CD8, 2% to 2.5% of memory CD4, and approximately 0.39% of memory CD8 clonotypes were shared across a few donors.

A single count supports this clone. The antigen it binds to is not known. Base qualities are missing; no much larger clone stands one base away. Using the deep immunoSEQ assay, TCR CDR3 regions were amplified from genomic DNA by multiplex PCR. Genomic DNA extracted from each cell subset was distributed evenly over all wells of several immunoSEQ 96-well plates, and each plate served as one replicate. For sorted subsets, approximately 200 ng of genomic DNA, equivalent to 25,000 to 35,000 T cell genomes, went into each replicate PCR. Purified libraries were quantified with a Qubit 3.0 fluorometer, sized on a Bioanalyzer 2100, and re-quantified with the KAPA Library Quantification kit. Every immunoSEQ 96-well plate was sequenced on a dedicated single-read 150-cycle Illumina NextSeq 550 flow cell. In the paper's pipeline: Because the immunoSEQ output held only junctional sequences and lacked quality scores, the filtering could not match the filtering applied to full-length reads. Sequences were annotated with PyIR, a Python wrapper for IgBLAST v1.9, and V/J genes and CDR3 were assigned using IMGT germline references. Reads were filtered out if the reads had weak V/J assignments (E-value above 1e-6), no CDR3, stop codons, out-of-frame junctions, or ambiguous translated residues. A V3J clonotype was defined by an identical inferred V gene, J gene, and CDR3 amino acid sequence. The percentage overlap between two repertoires was calculated by dividing the number of shared unique clonotypes by the size of the smaller repertoire. Repertoire richness was assessed with RTK rarefaction, the Chao1 estimator, and Recon v2.1 estimates of unobserved clonotypes. Generation probabilities for all TCRbeta clonotypes obtained by the gDNA method from a handful of donors were computed using OLGA. TCRdb re-hosts the immuneACCESS table, in-frame sequences only. Its copies lack some clones; in the studies checked, an unresolved V gene accounts for under half of them, and the cause for the rest is not known. From that table come the V and J calls and clone size; the DNA was used to work out D and trimming. The sample has 2 million to 2.5 million clones on record, 85% to 95% of them singletons. The ten most abundant clones make up approximately 0.39% of the sample.

The germline V gene gives CDR1 as SGHRS and CDR2 as YFSETQ. The cysteine opens and the phenylalanine closes a CDR3 of 16 amino acids. The only DNA kept is the CDR3, 48 bases in frame from the first base. V and J are truncated by 1 base and 2 bases respectively, leaving an intervening sequence of 10 bases. Healthy HIV-negative adults with no recently reported acute infections or vaccinations were included as donors. Every donor was a Caucasian adult residing in Nashville, Tennessee, USA. CD4+ T cells were enriched by magnetic negative selection; naive cells were then positively selected on CD45RA, and the negative fraction formed the memory subset. After blood collection by leukapheresis, PBMCs were isolated using Ficoll-Histopaque density gradient centrifugation and then cryopreserved in the vapor phase of liquid nitrogen. Purity and quantity of every magnetically sorted T cell population were checked by analytical flow cytometry. Each sorted fraction had its genomic DNA isolated and then quantified by UV absorbance on a Nanodrop 2000c.

This sequence was found in a young man in good health. Some clones in this sample may be carry-over from other donors' samples. Sequencing was performed on naive CD4+ T cells from PBMCs. The cell subset or site label, read with the paper, signifies: CD45RA+ positively selected. The sequence joins TRBV5-1 to TRBJ2-6, with the D gene call left open. The CDR3 protein is CASSLNPETGANVLTF. The nucleotide sequence reads TGCGCCAGCAGCTTGAACCCAGAGACTGGGGCCAACGTCCTGACTTTC.